Sequencing of this T cell receptor beta chain was carried out in a study of blood T cell repertoires in COVID-19. On the study more broadly: COVID-19 samples, acute and convalescent, were from the United States, Italy and Spain. Nucleic acid was either cDNA or gDNA, and it came from T cells, B-cell-depleted T cells, or PBMCs.

As handled by the study authors: Estimation of nucleated cell counts was performed using reference gene primer amplification. Generated by immunoSEQ multiplex PCR, the TCRdb table keeps only in-frame clones and is missing some. V, J and clone size are taken as reported in that table, and D and trimming were inferred from the DNA itself. Of 250,000 to 350,000 clones listed, about nine tenths are singletons. This CDR3 is built from 14 residues. CDR1 is MDHEN and CDR2 is SYDVKM in the germline V gene. The V gene lost 2 bases and the J gene lost 2 bases, with 9 bases spanning the gap. The chain employs TRBV28 and TRBJ1-1; D is undetermined. The sequence was obtained from a woman aged 55-70 years with acute or convalescent COVID-19. Sequences were obtained from peripheral blood. The CDR3, as DNA: TGTGCCAGCAGTTTAGTGTTTCTTAACACTGAAGCTTTCTTT. It encodes CASSLVFLNTEAFF.